A single sample gave rise to the 15 T cell receptor beta chains below, sequenced in a study of CD8 T cells in ankylosing spondylitis (dated by TCRdb to 2016 to 2017). The library was obtained by 5' RACE. The sequencing machine was an Illumina HiSeq 2500. TCRdb took the public reads, trimmed them with fastp at Q25, ran MiXCR for clone calling and kept in-frame beta chains. Identical CDR3 protein sequences are pooled into one entry, listed with their most common genes and DNA. The table for this sample lists over 200,000 distinct CDR3 sequences; more than 9% of them were counted only once. The ten largest clones capture roughly 23% of the sample. Sequencing used blood, either unsorted or a sorted T cell fraction (not recorded which). These TCRs come from a male donor with ankylosing spondylitis or in good health (not recorded which).

The chain employs TRBV18 and TRBJ1-1, with D maybe TRBD1 (6 bases). CDR1 KGHSH and CDR2 LQKENI come from the germline V gene. This CDR3 is 16 amino acids long. The V end was cut by 3 bases, the J end by 1 base, with 15 bases between. This CDR3 reads CASSPSPGQTNTEAFF. In nucleotides, the CDR3 is TGTGCCAGCTCACCCAGTCCGGGACAAACGAACACTGAAGCTTTCTTT.

This clonotype was detected many times. The chain carries TRBV5-1 and TRBJ2-3, with unresolved D. This CDR3 contains 14 residues. CDR1 is SGHRS, CDR2 YFSETQ, per germline. V lost 5 bases, J lost 0 bases, and 10 bases lay in between. The CDR3 region is CASSSVGSTDTQYF. The CDR3 region has the DNA TGCGCCAGCAGTAGTGTCGGAAGCACAGATACGCAGTATTTT.

This clonotype has a count of ten or more. The chain is built from TRBV5-1 and TRBJ2-1, with D perhaps TRBD1 or TRBD2 (5 bases each). The CDR3 is 17 amino acids. Germline V gives CDR1 SGHRS, CDR2 YFSETQ. V dropped 4 bases and J dropped 0 bases, with 17 bases sitting between them. The CDR3 bases are TGCGCCAGCAGCCACAGGAGTGGGGGTAGCTCCTACAATGAGCAGTTCTTC. It codes for CASSHRSGGSSYNEQFF.

This clonotype was counted ten times or more. The CDR3 DNA reads as TGTGCCAGCAGCTTGAGGGGGCTGGCTCAGCCCCAGCATTTT. Amino acid sequence: CASSLRGLAQPQHF. This sequence joins TRBV5-6 and TRBJ1-5, with 7 bases fitting TRBD1. Trimming removed 1 base from V and 6 bases from J; junction bases left unmatched: 4. The CDR3 is 14 amino acids. The germline CDR1 and CDR2 sequences are SGHDT and YYEEEE.

At least ten counts were recorded for this clonotype. The V call is TRBV7-2, the J call TRBJ2-7; D is unresolved. The CDR3 length is 12 residues. The germline CDR1 and CDR2 sequences are SGHTA and FQGNSA. Trimming stripped 1 base from V and 4 bases from J, with 5 bases between. The CDR3 coding sequence is TGTGCCAGCAGCTTAGGCTATTACGAGCAGTACTTC. Translation gives CASSLGYYEQYF.

Many counts were recorded for this clonotype. V gene TRBV6-1 combines with J gene TRBJ2-2, with a possible D match to TRBD2 (6 bases). Germline V lookup: CDR1 MNHNS, CDR2 SASEGT. CDR3 length equals 14 residues. The ends were cut back, 0 bases at V and 7 bases at J, with 9 bases in the middle. The CDR3 DNA follows: TGTGCCAGCAGTGAAGCGCGGGGCAGCGGGGAGCTGTTTTTT. Translation: CASSEARGSGELFF.

This clonotype was observed at least ten times. This chain links TRBV11-2 with TRBJ1-1, with 8 bases fitting TRBD1. Germline V gives CDR1 SGHAT, CDR2 FQNNGV. The CDR3 runs to 16 residues. The trim removed 5 bases at V and 3 bases at J, leaving 11 bases unmatched. The CDR3, as DNA: TGTGCCAGCAGCCCATCAGGGGGCAATAGGGACACTGAAGCTTTCTTT. Protein: CASSPSGGNRDTEAFF.

The table lists this clonotype with many counts. The V and J genes are TRBV6-1 and TRBJ2-4; 9 nucleotides line up with TRBD1. Unmatched junction bases numbered 14, after V lost 6 bases and J lost 8 bases. Germline V gene data show CDR1 as MNHNS and CDR2 as SASEGT. The CDR3 sequence is 16 residues long. CDR3 bases: TGTGCCAGCAGGATTACCGGGACAGGGCCCAGGGACATTCAGTACTTC. This codes for CASRITGTGPRDIQYF.

The table lists this clonotype with many counts. The chain uses TRBV7-9 and TRBJ1-2; D is unclear. The CDR3 covers 17 residues. Trimming shortened V by 1 base and J by 5 bases, and 20 bases separated the two germline ends. The germline CDR1 and CDR2 sequences are SEHNR and FQNEAQ (reference sequence). The CDR3: CASSLDRDRASQYGYTF. The CDR3 DNA sequence: TGTGCCAGCAGCTTAGACAGAGACCGGGCTAGTCAGTATGGCTACACCTTC.

This clonotype occurred a few times. The chain couples TRBV7-9 to TRBJ1-2; 9 bases match TRBD1. CDR3 length: 13 amino acids. Unmatched junction bases numbered 4, after V lost 5 bases and J lost 6 bases. Germline V lookup: CDR1 SEHNR, CDR2 FQNEAQ (reference sequence). The CDR3 loop is CASSLQGANGYTF. DNA of the CDR3: TGTGCCAGCAGCCTACAGGGGGCGAATGGCTACACCTTC.

This clonotype was recorded many times. The V and J genes are TRBV3-1 and TRBJ1-5; maybe TRBD1 (5 bases). The CDR3 extends over 14 amino acids. Germline CDR1 reads LGHDT; CDR2 reads YNNKEL (reference sequence). Trimming pared 2 bases from V and 1 base from J, leaving 6 bases between. Here the CDR3 DNA reads TGTGCCAGCAGCCAACAGGGCAGCAATCAGCCCCAGCATTTT. This translates into CASSQQGSNQPQHF.

This clonotype was recorded at least ten times. CDR3 bases: TGTGCCAGCAGCTTAAACAGGGACGGCTATGGCTACACCTTC. This translates into CASSLNRDGYGYTF. This chain uses TRBV7-3 with TRBJ1-2; tentatively, D is TRBD1 (6 bases). Germline V gene lookup returns CDR1 SGHTA and CDR2 FQGTGA. CDR3 length: 14 residues. V shed 1 base and J shed 4 bases, with 10 bases lying between them.

At least ten counts were recorded for this clonotype. V is TRBV7-8 and J is TRBJ2-3; D gene unclear. This CDR3 has 14 amino acids. The V gene's germline CDR1 is SGHVS and CDR2 FQNEAQ. Trimming took off 3 bases at V and 0 bases at J, with 7 bases between the two ends. The CDR3 nucleotides are TGTGCCAGCAGCTTCGGCCCTAGCACAGATACGCAGTATTTT. Its protein product is CASSFGPSTDTQYF.

This clonotype was seen ten or more times. This rearrangement joins TRBV6-2 or TRBV6-3 to TRBJ2-2, with no clear D. Trimming took off 2 bases at V and 8 bases at J, with 6 bases between the two ends. CDR3 length: 12 residues. Germline values: CDR1 MNHEY, CDR2 SVGEGT. This CDR3 reads CASSYPRGELFF. The CDR3 nucleotides read TGTGCCAGCAGTTACCCGAGGGGGGAGCTGTTTTTT.

This clonotype occurred a few times. The chain links TRBV7-2 to TRBJ1-1; D call uncertain. CDR1 is SGHTA and CDR2 is FQGNSA in the germline V gene. Trimming pared 5 bases from V and 5 bases from J, leaving 15 bases between. This CDR3 spans 14 amino acids. The DNA of the CDR3 is TGTGCCAGCAGCGCGGTCCCGGAGGGTACTGAAGCTTTCTTT. It yields the protein CASSAVPEGTEAFF.